This T cell receptor (beta chain) was sequenced during a study of regulatory T cells in long-lasting Graves disease. Combining iRepertoire HTBI primers with Arm-PCR of CDR3 regions, the authors built TCR beta libraries. Each CDR3 protein gets one entry after TCRdb re-called the multiplex PCR reads with MiXCR. The data show hundreds of thousands of distinct CDR3 sequences, around 21% seen once. The time point is: persistent/refractory GD, antithyroid drugs over 5 years with positive TRAb. The TCR library was made from RNA extracted from PBMCs. Looked up from germline, CDR1 is DFQATT and CDR2 is SNEGSKA (reference sequence). The CDR3 runs to 13 residues. V was cut by 3 bases and J by 3 bases, with 12 bases left in between. This clonotype has just one count. A read error is possible here, since a much larger clone lies one base away. This is likely a read error, given that the CDR3 carries no conserved phenylalanine or tryptophan at its end.

This TCR was sampled from a female donor with Graves disease. This chain uses TRBV20-1 with TRBJ2-7; D is uncertain. The sequenced sample was peripheral blood mononuclear cells (PBMCs), obtained when the disease was refractory, from a patient treated with antithyroid drugs. The CDR3 sequence is CSASLDGDYEQYS. The CDR3 DNA is TGCAGTGCTAGTTTAGACGGCGACTACGAGCAGTACTCC.